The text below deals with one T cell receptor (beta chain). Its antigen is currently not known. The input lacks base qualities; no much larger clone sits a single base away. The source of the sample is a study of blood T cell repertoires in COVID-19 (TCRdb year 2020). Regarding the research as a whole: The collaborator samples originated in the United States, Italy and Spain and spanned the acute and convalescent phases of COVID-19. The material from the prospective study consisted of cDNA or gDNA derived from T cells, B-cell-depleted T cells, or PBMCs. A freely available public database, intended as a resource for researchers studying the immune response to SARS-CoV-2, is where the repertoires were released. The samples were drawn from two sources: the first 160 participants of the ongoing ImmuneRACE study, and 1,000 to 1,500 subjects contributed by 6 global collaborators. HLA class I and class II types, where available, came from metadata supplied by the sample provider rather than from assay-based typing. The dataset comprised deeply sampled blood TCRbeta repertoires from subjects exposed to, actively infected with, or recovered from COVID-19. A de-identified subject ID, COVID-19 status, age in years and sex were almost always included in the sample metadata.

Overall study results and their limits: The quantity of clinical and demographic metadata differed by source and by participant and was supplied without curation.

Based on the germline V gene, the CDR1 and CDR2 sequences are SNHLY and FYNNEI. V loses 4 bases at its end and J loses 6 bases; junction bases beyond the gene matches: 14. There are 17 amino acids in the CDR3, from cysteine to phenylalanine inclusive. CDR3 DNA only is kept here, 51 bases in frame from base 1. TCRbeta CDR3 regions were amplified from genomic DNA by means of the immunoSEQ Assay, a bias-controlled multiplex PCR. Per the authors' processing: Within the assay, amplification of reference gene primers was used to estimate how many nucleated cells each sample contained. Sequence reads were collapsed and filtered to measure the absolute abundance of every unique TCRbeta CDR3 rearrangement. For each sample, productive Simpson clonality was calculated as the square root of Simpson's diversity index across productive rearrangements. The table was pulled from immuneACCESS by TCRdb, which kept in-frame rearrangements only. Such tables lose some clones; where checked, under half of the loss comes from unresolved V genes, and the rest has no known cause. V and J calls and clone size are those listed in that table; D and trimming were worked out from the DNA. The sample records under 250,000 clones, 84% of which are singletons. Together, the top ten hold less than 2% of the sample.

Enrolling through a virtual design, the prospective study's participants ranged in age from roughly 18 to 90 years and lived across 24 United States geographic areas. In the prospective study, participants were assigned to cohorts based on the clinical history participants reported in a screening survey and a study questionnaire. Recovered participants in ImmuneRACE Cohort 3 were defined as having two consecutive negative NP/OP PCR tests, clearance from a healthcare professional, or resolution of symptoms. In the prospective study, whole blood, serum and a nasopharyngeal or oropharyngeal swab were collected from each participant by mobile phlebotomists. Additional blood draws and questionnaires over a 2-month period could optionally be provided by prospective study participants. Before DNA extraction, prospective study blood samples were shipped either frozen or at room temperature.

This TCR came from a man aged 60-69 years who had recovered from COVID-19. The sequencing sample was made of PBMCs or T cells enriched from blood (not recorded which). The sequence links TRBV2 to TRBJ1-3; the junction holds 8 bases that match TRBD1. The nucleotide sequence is TGTGCCAGCAGTGCGACAAGGACAGGGACGATACAAAACACCATATATTTT. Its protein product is CASSATRTGTIQNTIYF.